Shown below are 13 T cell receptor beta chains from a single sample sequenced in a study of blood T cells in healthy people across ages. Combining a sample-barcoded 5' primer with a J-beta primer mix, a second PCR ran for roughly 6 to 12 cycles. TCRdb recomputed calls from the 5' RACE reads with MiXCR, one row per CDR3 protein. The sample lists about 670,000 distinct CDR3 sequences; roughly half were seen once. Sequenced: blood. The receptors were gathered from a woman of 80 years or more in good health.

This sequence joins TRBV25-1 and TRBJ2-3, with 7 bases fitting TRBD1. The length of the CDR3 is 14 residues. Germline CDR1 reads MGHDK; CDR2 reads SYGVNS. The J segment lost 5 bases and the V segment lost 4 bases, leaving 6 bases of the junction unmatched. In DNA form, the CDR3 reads TGTGCCAGCAGTGTGGGACAGAGCGGAGATACGCAGTATTTT. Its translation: CASSVGQSGDTQYF.

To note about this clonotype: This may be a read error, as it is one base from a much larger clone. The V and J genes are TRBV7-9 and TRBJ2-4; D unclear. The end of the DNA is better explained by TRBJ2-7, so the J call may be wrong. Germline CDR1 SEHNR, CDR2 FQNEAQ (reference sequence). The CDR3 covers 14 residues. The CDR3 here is CASNYPGQFYEQYF. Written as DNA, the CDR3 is TGTGCCAGCAACTATCCTGGGCAGTTCTACGAGCAGTACTTC.

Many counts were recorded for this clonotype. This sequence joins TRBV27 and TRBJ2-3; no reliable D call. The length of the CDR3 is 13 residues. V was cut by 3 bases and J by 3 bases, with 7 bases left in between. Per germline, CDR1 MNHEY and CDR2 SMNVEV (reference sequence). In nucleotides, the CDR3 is TGTGCCAGCAGTTTGAAGTCTACAGATACGCAGTATTTT. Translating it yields CASSLKSTDTQYF.

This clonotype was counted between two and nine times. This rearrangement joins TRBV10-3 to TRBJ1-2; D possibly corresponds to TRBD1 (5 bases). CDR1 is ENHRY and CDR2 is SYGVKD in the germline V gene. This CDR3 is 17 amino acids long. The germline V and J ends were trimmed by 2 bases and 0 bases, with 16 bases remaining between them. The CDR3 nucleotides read TGTGCCATCAGTGAGGGGGACCTTACCATTTCTAACTATGGCTACACCTTC. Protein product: CAISEGDLTISNYGYTF.

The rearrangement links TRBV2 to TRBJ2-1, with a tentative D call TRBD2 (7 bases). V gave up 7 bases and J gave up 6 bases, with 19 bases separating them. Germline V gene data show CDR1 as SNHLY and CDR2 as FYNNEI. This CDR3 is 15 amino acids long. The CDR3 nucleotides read TGTGCCAGCACTCGGGGAGCGGGACATCGCAATGAGCAGTTCTTC. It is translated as CASTRGAGHRNEQFF.

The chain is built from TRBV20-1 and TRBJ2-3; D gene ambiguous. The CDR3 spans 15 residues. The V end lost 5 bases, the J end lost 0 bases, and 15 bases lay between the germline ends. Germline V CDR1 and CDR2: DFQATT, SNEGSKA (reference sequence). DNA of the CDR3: TGCAGTGCTCACGACTTTTCAGCTAGCACAGATACGCAGTATTTT. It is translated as CSAHDFSASTDTQYF.

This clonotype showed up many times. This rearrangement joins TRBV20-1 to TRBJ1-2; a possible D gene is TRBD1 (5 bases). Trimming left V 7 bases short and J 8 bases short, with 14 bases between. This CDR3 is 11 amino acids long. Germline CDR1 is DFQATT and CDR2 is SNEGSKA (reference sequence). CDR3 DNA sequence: TGCAGTGTCCCCCAGGGCTACGGCTACACCTTC. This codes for CSVPQGYGYTF.

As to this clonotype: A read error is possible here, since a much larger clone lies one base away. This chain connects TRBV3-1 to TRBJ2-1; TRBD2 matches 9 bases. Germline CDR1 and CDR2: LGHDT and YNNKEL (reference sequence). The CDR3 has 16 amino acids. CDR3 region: CASGQDTGTSLGEQFF. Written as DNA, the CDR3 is TGTGCCAGCGGCCAAGATACTGGGACTAGCTTGGGTGAGCAGTTCTTC.

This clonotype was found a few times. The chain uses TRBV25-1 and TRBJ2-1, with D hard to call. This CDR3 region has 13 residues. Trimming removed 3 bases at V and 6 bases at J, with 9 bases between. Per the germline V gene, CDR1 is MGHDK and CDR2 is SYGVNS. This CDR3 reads CASSEHYRNEQFF. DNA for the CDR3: TGTGCCAGCAGTGAGCACTACCGCAATGAGCAGTTCTTC.

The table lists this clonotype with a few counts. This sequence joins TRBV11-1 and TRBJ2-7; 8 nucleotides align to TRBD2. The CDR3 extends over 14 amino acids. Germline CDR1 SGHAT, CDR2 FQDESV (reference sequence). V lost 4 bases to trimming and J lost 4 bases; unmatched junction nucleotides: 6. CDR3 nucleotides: TGTGCCAGCAGCTGGGCAGCGGGGGAGTACGAGCAGTACTTC. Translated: CASSWAAGEYEQYF.

CDR3 DNA: TGTGCCAGCAGCTTGGACAGGGCCCTATCGTCCCTCTACGAGCAGTACTTC. Its translation: CASSLDRALSSLYEQYF. The gene calls are TRBV5-5 and TRBJ2-7, with a possible D match to TRBD1 (6 bases). The V end lost 0 bases, the J end lost 3 bases, and 19 bases lay between the germline ends. From germline, CDR1 is SGHKS and CDR2 YYEKEE (reference sequence). The CDR3 contains 17 residues.

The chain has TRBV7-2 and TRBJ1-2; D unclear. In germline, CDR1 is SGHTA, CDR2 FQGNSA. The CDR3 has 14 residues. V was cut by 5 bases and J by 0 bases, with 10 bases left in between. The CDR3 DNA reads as TGTGCCAGCAGCGTAGACGCCTCTAACTATGGCTACACCTTC. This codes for CASSVDASNYGYTF.

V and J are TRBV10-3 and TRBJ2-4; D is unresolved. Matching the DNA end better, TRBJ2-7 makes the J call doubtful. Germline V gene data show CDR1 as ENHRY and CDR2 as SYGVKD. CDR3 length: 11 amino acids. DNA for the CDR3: TGTGCCATCAGTTCGTACGACGAGCAGTACTTC. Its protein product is CAISSYDEQYF.